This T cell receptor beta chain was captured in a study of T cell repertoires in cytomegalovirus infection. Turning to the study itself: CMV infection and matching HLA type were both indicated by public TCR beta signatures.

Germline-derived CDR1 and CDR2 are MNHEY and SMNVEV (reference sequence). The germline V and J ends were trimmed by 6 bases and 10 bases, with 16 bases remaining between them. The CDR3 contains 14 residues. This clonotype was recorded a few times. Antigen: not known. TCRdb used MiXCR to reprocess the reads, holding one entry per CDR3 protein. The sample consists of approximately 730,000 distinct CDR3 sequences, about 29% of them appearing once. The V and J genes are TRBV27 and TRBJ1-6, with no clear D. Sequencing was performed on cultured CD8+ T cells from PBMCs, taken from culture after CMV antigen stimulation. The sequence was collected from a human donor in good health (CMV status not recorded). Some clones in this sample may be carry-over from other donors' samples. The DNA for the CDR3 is TGTGCCAGCAGAACTCCGCAGGTCCGATCACCCCTCCACTTT. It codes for CASRTPQVRSPLHF.